This T cell receptor beta chain was captured by sequencing in a study of PD-1 blockade in mismatch repair-deficient tumors. This clone appeared once. Trimming removed 3 bases from V and 4 bases from J; junction bases left unmatched: 10. This CDR3 spans 16 amino acids. Germline CDR1 reads KGHSH; CDR2 reads LQKENI. The protocol was immunoSEQ multiplex PCR, while the TCRdb copy is restricted to in-frame clones and leaves out a portion. The data contain about 84,000 clones, roughly 80% of them singletons. This chain joins TRBV18 and TRBJ1-2; 8 nucleotides line up with TRBD1. This receptor was obtained from an adult with mismatch repair-deficient cancer. The sample consisted of peripheral blood, taken 12 weeks after starting pembrolizumab. The CDR3 bases are TGTGCCAGCTCACCGGAACCGACAGGGGACAGCTATGGCTACACCTTC. Protein sequence: CASSPEPTGDSYGYTF. The full variable domain, its missing parts supplied by reference TRBV18 and TRBJ1-2, is NAGVMQNPRHLVRRRGQEARLRCSPMKGHSHVYWYRQLPEEGLKFMVYLQKENIIDESGMPKERFSAEFPKEGPSILRIQQVVRGDSAAYFCASSPEPTGDSYGYTFGSGTRLTVV.